This T cell receptor beta chain comes out of a study of blood T cell repertoires in COVID-19. V lost 6 bases and J lost 0, with 21 bases in between. CDR3 length: 18 residues. Germline V gene data show CDR1 as KGHSH and CDR2 as LQKENI. Per the authors' pipeline: Reference gene primer amplification gave nucleated cell count estimates. Assay: immunoSEQ multiplex PCR; the TCRdb copy retains only in-frame clones and omits some. The DNA was the basis for D and trimming; V, J and clone size are from that table. The sample carries over 45,000 clones, 65% to 80% recorded once. The receptor's source is a human donor with active or convalescent COVID-19. The donor label of this sample is uncertain. This rearrangement joins TRBV18 to TRBJ1-3, with D possibly being TRBD1 (6 bases). The sequenced material came from peripheral blood. The DNA for the CDR3 is TGTGCCAGCTCTACGACAGGAATCTCTCCTAGCTCTGGAAACACCATATATTTT. The encoded protein is CASSTTGISPSSGNTIYF.